Shown below are 9 T cell receptor beta chains from a single sample sequenced in a study of blood T cells in healthy people across ages. A second PCR, run for roughly 7 to 11 cycles, used a sample-barcoded 5' primer plus a J-beta primer mix. Each CDR3 protein is one row after TCRdb ran MiXCR on the 5' RACE reads. The sample shows nearly 800,000 distinct CDR3 sequences, 25% of them seen only once. The same data also went into a second study, on T cells of mothers and their children.

Sequencing used blood. All receptors derive from a boy aged 10-17 years in good health.

This clonotype was picked up a small number of times. The chain uses TRBV7-9 and TRBJ2-5; 10 positions match TRBD2. The last part of the DNA fits TRBJ2-1 better; the J call may be wrong. CDR3 length: 14 residues. Germline CDR1 and CDR2: SEHNR and FQNEAQ (reference sequence). This CDR3 reads CASTFGTSVNEQFF. The CDR3 DNA sequence: TGTGCCAGCACCTTTGGGACTAGCGTCAATGAGCAGTTCTTC.

This chain connects TRBV12-3 or TRBV12-4 to TRBJ2-2; D perhaps matches TRBD1 (6 bases). The CDR3 spans 14 residues. V was shortened by 8 bases and J by 2 bases, with 12 bases between the two germline ends. DNA of the CDR3: TGTGCCAGCCACGTAGGGGGTAACACCGGGGAGCTGTTTTTT. Translated: CASHVGGNTGELFF.

The rearrangement joins TRBV7-2 to TRBJ2-6; TRBD1 matches 7 bases. J lost 0 bases, V lost 4 bases, and 15 bases had no gene match. Germline CDR1 is SGHTA and CDR2 is FQGNSA. The CDR3 runs to 20 residues. The CDR3, as DNA: TGTGCCAGCAGCTCCCCCCCGGGACAGTGGTTCCCCTCTGGGGCCAACGTCCTGACTTTC. Its translation is CASSSPPGQWFPSGANVLTF. Using reference TRBV7-2 and TRBJ2-6 for the parts outside the CDR3, the full variable domain is GAGVSQSPSNKVTEKGKDVELRCDPISGHTALYWYRQSLGQGLEFLIYFQGNSAPDKSGLPSDRFSAERTGGSVSTLTIQRTQQEDSAVYLCASSSPPGQWFPSGANVLTFGAGSRLTVL.

This clonotype was observed many times. The chain couples TRBV5-1 to TRBJ2-3; D ambiguous. This CDR3 comprises 17 residues. Germline-derived CDR1 and CDR2 are SGHRS and YFSETQ. Trimming removed 4 bases from V and 0 bases from J, with 18 bases in between. In DNA form, the CDR3 reads TGCGCCAGCAGCGAGAAGGTGGGCGGCTCTAGCACAGATACGCAGTATTTT. As protein: CASSEKVGGSSTDTQYF. The full variable domain, completed using reference TRBV5-1 and TRBJ2-3, is KAGVTQTPRYLIKTRGQQVTLSCSPISGHRSVSWYQQTPGQGLQFLFEYFSETQRNKGNFPGRFSGRQFSNSRSEMNVSTLELGDSALYLCASSEKVGGSSTDTQYFGPGTRLTVL.

The sample holds a few counts of this clonotype. J is TRBJ1-1 and V is TRBV6-5; tentatively, D is TRBD1 (6 bases). Trimming removed 6 bases at V and 7 bases at J, with 12 bases between. From germline, CDR1 is MNHEY and CDR2 SVGAGI. The CDR3 is 12 amino acids. CDR3 amino acids: CASRFGQNEAFF. The DNA for the CDR3 is TGTGCCAGCAGATTTGGACAGAATGAAGCTTTCTTT.

In its sample, this clonotype was seen a few times. The rearrangement joins TRBV3-1 to TRBJ2-7, with D possibly matching TRBD1 (6 bases). V dropped 4 bases and J dropped 5 bases, with 12 bases sitting between them. Per the germline V gene, CDR1 is LGHDT and CDR2 is YNNKEL (reference sequence). The CDR3 contains 13 residues. The CDR3, as DNA: TGTGCCAGCAGCCTCCAGGGGTTAAACGAGCAGTACTTC. Amino acids: CASSLQGLNEQYF.

This clonotype appeared a few times. The chain recombines TRBV19 with TRBJ1-1; D unresolved. The V gene's germline CDR1 is LNHDA and CDR2 SQIVND (reference sequence). CDR3 size: 12 residues. V was pared by 2 bases and J by 1 base, with 2 bases between. The CDR3 DNA reads as TGTGCCAGTAGTATATGGAACACTGAAGCTTTCTTT. It is translated as CASSIWNTEAFF. Full variable domain (outside the CDR3, taken from reference TRBV19 and TRBJ1-1): DGGITQSPKYLFRKEGQNVTLSCEQNLNHDAMYWYRQDPGQGLRLIYYSQIVNDFQKGDIAEGYSVSREKKESFPLTVTSAQKNPTAFYLCASSIWNTEAFFGQGTRLTVV.

The rearrangement joins TRBV29-1 to TRBJ2-3, with D unclear. V was trimmed by 7 bases and J by 4 bases, leaving 12 bases between them. The CDR3 has 12 amino acids. In germline, CDR1 is SQVTM, CDR2 ANQGSEA. In nucleotides, the CDR3 is TGCAGCGCAAGCCTAGGAGCAGATACGCAGTATTTT. This gives the protein CSASLGADTQYF.

This clonotype was found a few times. This chain uses TRBV6-1 with TRBJ2-4; weak D call: TRBD1 (5 bases). With 6 bases removed from V and 0 bases from J, the gap between germline ends came to 12 bases. Germline-derived CDR1 and CDR2 are MNHNS and SASEGT. CDR3 length: 15 amino acids. The chain's CDR3 is CASRPTALAKNIQYF. CDR3 nucleotides: TGTGCCAGCAGACCGACAGCGCTAGCCAAAAACATTCAGTACTTC.